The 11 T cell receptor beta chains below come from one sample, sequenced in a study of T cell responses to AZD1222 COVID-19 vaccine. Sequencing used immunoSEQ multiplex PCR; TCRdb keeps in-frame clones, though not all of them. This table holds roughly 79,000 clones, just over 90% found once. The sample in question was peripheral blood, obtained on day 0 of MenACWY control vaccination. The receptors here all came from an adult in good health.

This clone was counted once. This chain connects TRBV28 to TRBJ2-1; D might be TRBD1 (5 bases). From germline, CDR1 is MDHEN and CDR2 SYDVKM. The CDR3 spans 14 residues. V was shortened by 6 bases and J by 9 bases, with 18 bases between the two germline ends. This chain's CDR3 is CASSPTPDSSEQFF. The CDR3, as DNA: TGTGCCAGCAGCCCGACTCCAGACAGTAGTGAGCAGTTCTTC.

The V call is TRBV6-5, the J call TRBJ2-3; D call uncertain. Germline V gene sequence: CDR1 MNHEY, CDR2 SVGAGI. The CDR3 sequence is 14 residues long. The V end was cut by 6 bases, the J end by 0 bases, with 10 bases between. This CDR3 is CASSATYSTDTQYF. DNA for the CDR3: TGTGCCAGCAGCGCAACATATAGCACAGATACGCAGTATTTT.

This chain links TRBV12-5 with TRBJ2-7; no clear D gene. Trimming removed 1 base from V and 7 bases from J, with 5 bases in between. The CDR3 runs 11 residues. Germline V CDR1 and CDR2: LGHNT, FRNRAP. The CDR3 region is CASGLEWEQYF. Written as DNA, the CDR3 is TGTGCTAGTGGTTTGGAGTGGGAGCAGTACTTC.

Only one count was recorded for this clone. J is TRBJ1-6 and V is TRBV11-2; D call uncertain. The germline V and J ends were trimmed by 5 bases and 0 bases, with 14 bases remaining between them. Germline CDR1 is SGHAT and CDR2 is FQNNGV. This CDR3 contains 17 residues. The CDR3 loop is CASSPGLLSSYNSPLHF. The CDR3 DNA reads TGTGCCAGCAGCCCCGGCCTCCTCAGCTCCTATAATTCACCCCTCCACTTT.

The CDR3 spells CASSEPGGYGYTF. CDR3 nucleotide sequence: TGTGCCAGCAGTGAACCCGGTGGCTATGGCTACACCTTC. This chain links TRBV25-1 with TRBJ1-2, with D uncertain. The V end lost 2 bases, the J end lost 4 bases, and 8 bases lay between the germline ends. The CDR3 covers 13 residues. From germline, CDR1 is MGHDK and CDR2 SYGVNS.

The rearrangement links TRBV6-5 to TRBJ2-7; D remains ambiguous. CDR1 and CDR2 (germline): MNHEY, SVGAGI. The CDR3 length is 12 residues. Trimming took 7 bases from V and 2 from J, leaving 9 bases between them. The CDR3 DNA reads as TGTGCCAGCAAAGGACCAACCTACGAGCAGTACTTC. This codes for CASKGPTYEQYF.

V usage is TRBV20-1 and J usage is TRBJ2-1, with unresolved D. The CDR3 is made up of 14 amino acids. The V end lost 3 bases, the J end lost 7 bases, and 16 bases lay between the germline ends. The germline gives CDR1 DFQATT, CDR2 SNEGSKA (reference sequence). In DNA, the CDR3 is TGCAGTGCTAGTGATCCCCAACGTGGAAATGAGCAGTTCTTC. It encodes CSASDPQRGNEQFF.

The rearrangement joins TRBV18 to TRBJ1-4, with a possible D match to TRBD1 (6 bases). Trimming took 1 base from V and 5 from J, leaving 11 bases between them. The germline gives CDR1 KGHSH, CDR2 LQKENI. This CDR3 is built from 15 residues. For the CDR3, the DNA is TGTGCCAGCTCACCACAGGGGGACGCAAATGAAAAACTGTTTTTT. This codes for CASSPQGDANEKLFF. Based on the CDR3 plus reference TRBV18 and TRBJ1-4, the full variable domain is NAGVMQNPRHLVRRRGQEARLRCSPMKGHSHVYWYRQLPEEGLKFMVYLQKENIIDESGMPKERFSAEFPKEGPSILRIQQVVRGDSAAYFCASSPQGDANEKLFFGSGTQLSVL.

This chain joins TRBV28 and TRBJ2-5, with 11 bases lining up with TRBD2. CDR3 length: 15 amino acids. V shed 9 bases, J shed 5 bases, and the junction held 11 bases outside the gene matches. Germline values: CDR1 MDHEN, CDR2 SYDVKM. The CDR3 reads CASSGSGRGLETQYF. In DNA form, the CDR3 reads TGTGCCAGTAGCGGTAGCGGGAGGGGGCTTGAGACCCAGTACTTC.

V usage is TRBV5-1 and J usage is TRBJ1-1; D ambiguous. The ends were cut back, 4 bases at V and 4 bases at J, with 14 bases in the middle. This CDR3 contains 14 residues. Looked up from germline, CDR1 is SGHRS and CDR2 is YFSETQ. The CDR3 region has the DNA TGCGCCAGCAGCATGGGAGGGCGTAGCACTGAAGCTTTCTTT. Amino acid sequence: CASSMGGRSTEAFF.

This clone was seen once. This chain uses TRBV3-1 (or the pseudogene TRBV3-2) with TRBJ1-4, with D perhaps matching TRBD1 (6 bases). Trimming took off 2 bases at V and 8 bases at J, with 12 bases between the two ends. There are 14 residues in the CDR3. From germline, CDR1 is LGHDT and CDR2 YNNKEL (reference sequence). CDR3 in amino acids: CASSQRGAGEKLFF. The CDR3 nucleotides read TGTGCCAGCAGCCAACGGGGGGCAGGCGAAAAACTGTTTTTT.